This TCR beta chain is drawn from a study of T cell repertoires in cytomegalovirus infection. This clonotype was seen at least ten times. Its matching antigen is unknown. Per germline, CDR1 SGHTA and CDR2 FQGNSA. Trimming left V 1 base short and J 7 bases short, with 13 bases between. The CDR3 has 14 amino acids. MiXCR was run by TCRdb on the reads, yielding one entry per CDR3 protein. The sample lists 100,000 to 150,000 distinct CDR3 sequences, over 25% occurring once. This receptor was taken from a human donor in good health (CMV status not recorded). Some clones in this sample may be carry-over from other donors' samples. This specimen consisted of CD8+ T cells from cultured PBMCs, obtained from culture after CMV antigen stimulation. J is TRBJ1-2 and V is TRBV7-2; D remains unclear. CDR3 region: CASSLDPGSIGYTF. In DNA form, the CDR3 reads TGTGCCAGCAGCTTAGATCCGGGGTCCATTGGCTACACCTTC.